These T cell receptor beta chains were read from a single sample in a study of cytomegalovirus exposure and HLA in healthy donors. Using immunoSEQ multiplex PCR, the repertoire was profiled, and TCRdb retains in-frame clones only, with some absent. Of 150,000 to 200,000 clones listed, 80% to 85% are singletons. Material: PBMCs. Receptor source: a young woman in good health and CMV-seronegative. The CDR3 runs from the conserved cysteine through the conserved F or W. D genes are given only for firm matches. Clone sizes are given selectively: once, few, many, or a class where the clone is expanded.

clone size	D gene	J gene	V gene	CDR3 protein	CDR3 DNA
-	-	TRBJ2-5	TRBV7-2	CASSSTSSETQYF	TGTGCCAGCAGCTCTACTAGCAGCGAGACCCAGTACTTC
-	-	TRBJ2-5	TRBV27	CASSFEPGETQYF	TGTGCCAGCAGTTTTGAACCGGGAGAGACCCAGTACTTC
-	-	TRBJ2-3	TRBV2	CASSARVLPDTQYF	TGTGCCAGCAGTGCCCGGGTTTTGCCAGATACGCAGTATTTT
-	TRBD1	TRBJ1-3	TRBV2	CASRVQGAGNTIYF	TGTGCCAGCAGGGTACAGGGGGCTGGAAACACCATATATTTT
once	-	TRBJ1-1	TRBV6-5	CASSYNSPGTEAFF	TGTGCCAGCAGTTACAATAGTCCTGGCACTGAAGCTTTCTTT
-	-	TRBJ1-5	TRBV11-2	CASSLGSGNQPQHF	TGTGCCAGCAGCTTAGGGTCCGGGAATCAGCCCCAGCATTTT
-	-	TRBJ1-1	TRBV6-6	CASRSTDRNTEAFF	TGTGCCAGCAGATCGACAGATAGGAACACTGAAGCTTTCTTT
once	-	TRBJ1-1	TRBV9	CASSVSYTEAFF	TGTGCCAGCAGCGTTTCGTACACTGAAGCTTTCTTT
-	TRBD1	TRBJ2-7	TRBV11-3	CASSSGDSSYEQYF	TGTGCCAGCAGCTCCGGGGACAGCTCCTACGAGCAGTACTTC
-	TRBD1	TRBJ1-4	TRBV5-5	CASSLVTGALYNEKLFF	TGTGCCAGCAGCTTGGTGACAGGGGCTCTGTACAATGAAAAACTGTTTTTT